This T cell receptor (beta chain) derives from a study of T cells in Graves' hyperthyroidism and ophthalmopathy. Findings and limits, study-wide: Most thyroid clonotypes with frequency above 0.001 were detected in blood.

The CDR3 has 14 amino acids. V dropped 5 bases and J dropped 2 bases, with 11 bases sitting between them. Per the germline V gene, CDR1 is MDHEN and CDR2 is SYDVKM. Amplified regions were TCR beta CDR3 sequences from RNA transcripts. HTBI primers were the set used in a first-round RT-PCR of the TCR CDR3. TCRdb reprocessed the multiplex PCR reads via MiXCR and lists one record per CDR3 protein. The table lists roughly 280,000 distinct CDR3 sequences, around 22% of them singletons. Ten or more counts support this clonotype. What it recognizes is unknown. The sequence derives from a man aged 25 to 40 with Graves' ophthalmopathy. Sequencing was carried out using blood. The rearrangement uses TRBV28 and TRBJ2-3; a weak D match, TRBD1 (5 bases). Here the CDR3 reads CASSPTDTTDTQYF. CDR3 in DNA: TGTGCCAGCAGTCCGACAGATACCACAGATACGCAGTATTTT.